These 14 T cell receptor beta chains were sequenced from one sample in a study of shared clonotypes between healthy human individuals. Profiling relied on immunoSEQ multiplex PCR, and the TCRdb table lists in-frame clones only, not all of them. The table has 550,000 to 600,000 clones, about 98% seen once. Terminally differentiated effector memory CD45RA+ cells were left out of the naive CD8 fraction, which was CD45RO-negative and positively selected for CCR7. The sequencing sample was made of naive CD8+ T cells sorted from blood. These receptors were collected from a man aged 25-40 years in good health.

J is TRBJ2-7 and V is TRBV27; D is perhaps TRBD2 (5 bases). From germline, CDR1 is MNHEY and CDR2 SMNVEV (reference sequence). CDR3 length: 14 amino acids. V lost 8 bases, J lost 3 bases, and 17 bases lay in between. CDR3 in DNA: TGTGCCAGCGCCCGAGCGGAAGGATTCTACGAGCAGTACTTC. Translation gives CASARAEGFYEQYF.

Comments on this clone: This sample also contains other DNA sequences that code for the same CDR3. This chain joins TRBV30 and TRBJ2-7; the D is unclear. This CDR3 has 12 amino acids. CDR1 GTSNPN and CDR2 SVGIG come from the germline V gene (reference sequence). V was cut by 3 bases and J by 0 bases, with 6 bases left in between. The CDR3 DNA is TGTGCCTGGAGCGGGCCCTCCTACGAGCAGTACTTC. It is translated as CAWSGPSYEQYF.

This sequence joins TRBV5-1 and TRBJ2-1; TRBD1 agrees at 9 bases. Germline CDR1 reads SGHRS; CDR2 reads YFSETQ. The length of the CDR3 is 14 residues. The trim removed 4 bases at V and 4 bases at J, leaving 3 bases unmatched. For the CDR3, the DNA is TGCGCCAGCAGCGGACAGGGGTTTTACAATGAGCAGTTCTTC. The encoded protein is CASSGQGFYNEQFF.

V is TRBV7-9 and J is TRBJ1-1, with TRBD1 as a possible D gene (5 bases). This CDR3 spans 15 amino acids. The V end lost 3 bases, the J end lost 1 base, and 12 bases lay between the germline ends. CDR1 and CDR2 from the germline V gene are SEHNR and FQNEAQ (reference sequence). The CDR3 nucleotides read TGTGCCAGCAGCTTCCCGGGACTCCAGAACACTGAAGCTTTCTTT. It specifies CASSFPGLQNTEAFF.

The rearrangement uses TRBV9 and TRBJ2-2; tentative D call: TRBD2 (6 bases). Between the trimmed V and J ends, which lost 0 bases and 6 bases, there was a span of 12 bases. This CDR3 is built from 15 residues. CDR1 is SGDLS, CDR2 YYNGEE, per germline. DNA for the CDR3: TGTGCCAGCAGCGTAGGCGGAGGGTTTCCCGGGGAGCTGTTTTTT. Translated: CASSVGGGFPGELFF.

This clone was counted once. This chain uses TRBV19 with TRBJ2-3; no reliable D call. The germline V and J ends were trimmed by 8 bases and 0 bases, with 9 bases remaining between them. This CDR3 spans 13 amino acids. The germline CDR1 and CDR2 sequences are LNHDA and SQIVND (reference sequence). CDR3 in amino acids: CASAQASTDTQYF. DNA for the CDR3: TGTGCCAGTGCCCAGGCCAGCACAGATACGCAGTATTTT. Filled out from reference TRBV19 and TRBJ2-3, the complete variable domain reads DGGITQSPKYLFRKEGQNVTLSCEQNLNHDAMYWYRQDPGQGLRLIYYSQIVNDFQKGDIAEGYSVSREKKESFPLTVTSAQKNPTAFYLCASAQASTDTQYFGPGTRLTVL.

The chain couples TRBV7-9 to TRBJ2-7, with 10 bases lining up with TRBD2. Germline CDR1 reads SEHNR; CDR2 reads FQNEAQ (reference sequence). The CDR3 has 13 amino acids. With 4 bases clipped from V and 6 bases from J, the junction kept 3 bases outside the gene matches. CDR3 DNA: TGTGCCAGCAGCTCCCGGACTAGCGGCGAGCAGTACTTC. Its translation: CASSSRTSGEQYF.

V is TRBV5-1 and J is TRBJ1-2; a weak D match, TRBD1 (5 bases). The length of the CDR3 is 14 residues. The germline V gene has CDR1 SGHRS and CDR2 YFSETQ. Trimming removed 2 bases at V and 8 bases at J, with 16 bases between. CDR3 protein: CASSLIEEGLGYTF. DNA for the CDR3: TGCGCCAGCAGCTTAATTGAAGAGGGACTCGGCTACACCTTC.

This sequence joins TRBV27 and TRBJ2-7; tentative D call: TRBD1 (5 bases). Per the germline V gene, CDR1 is MNHEY and CDR2 is SMNVEV (reference sequence). The CDR3 runs 13 residues. V was clipped by 4 bases and J by 2 bases, with 9 bases between them. DNA of the CDR3: TGTGCCAGCAGTTGGGGCATAACCTACGAGCAGTACTTC. Protein product: CASSWGITYEQYF.

The chain is built from TRBV5-1 and TRBJ1-5, with D possibly being TRBD1 (5 bases). Germline V CDR1 and CDR2: SGHRS, YFSETQ. Trimming cost V 4 bases and J 8 bases, with 13 bases left between them. The CDR3 runs 13 residues. The CDR3 loop is CASSGGVGEPQHF. The CDR3 region has the DNA TGCGCCAGCAGCGGGGGGGTTGGAGAGCCCCAGCATTTT.

This clone was counted a single time. V and J are TRBV27 and TRBJ2-1; a weak D match, TRBD2 (6 bases). Trimming stripped 6 bases from V and 7 bases from J, with 13 bases between. CDR3 length: 13 residues. CDR1 is MNHEY, CDR2 SMNVEV, per germline (reference sequence). Written as DNA, the CDR3 is TGTGCCAGCAGCTTTGGAGGGCCGAATGAGCAGTTCTTC. Its protein product is CASSFGGPNEQFF.

The chain combines TRBV9 with TRBJ1-2; D unclear. This CDR3 contains 10 residues. The ends were cut back, 3 bases at V and 13 bases at J, with 10 bases in the middle. Germline-derived CDR1 and CDR2 are SGDLS and YYNGEE. CDR3 in amino acids: CASSGSLPTF. CDR3 nucleotide sequence: TGTGCCAGCAGCGGCAGTCTCCCCACCTTC.

The chain carries TRBV4-3 and TRBJ2-1; TRBD2 matches 9 bases. This CDR3 spans 15 amino acids. Trimming cost V 1 base and J 8 bases; bases outside gene matches: 6. CDR1 and CDR2 from the germline V gene are LGHNA and YSLEER. CDR3 bases: TGCGCCAGCAGCCAAGTAGCGGGAGATGACGATGAGCAGTTCTTC. Translated: CASSQVAGDDDEQFF.

The V gene is TRBV6-4, the J gene TRBJ1-5; D uncertain. Trimming took off 2 bases at V and 3 bases at J, with 11 bases between the two ends. Germline CDR1 and CDR2: MRHNA and SNTAGT. This CDR3 is 15 amino acids long. The CDR3 is CASSDADLHNQPQHF. The CDR3 DNA is TGTGCCAGCAGTGACGCGGATCTCCACAATCAGCCCCAGCATTTT.